This T cell receptor (beta chain) was profiled in a study of T cells in localized non-small cell lung cancer. Study-wide results and caveats: Greater T cell density in blood accompanied longer overall survival. Only one tumor region was sequenced, so heterogeneity remains possible. It was uninvolved adjacent lung that showed the highest T cell clonality, exceeding tumor.

Libraries were prepared by immunoSEQ multiplex PCR; TCRdb keeps only in-frame clonotypes and omits some of them. The sample shows about 26,000 clones, 80% to 90% of them seen only once. CDR3 length equals 15 residues. Trimming took off 6 bases at V and 0 bases at J, with 9 bases between the two ends. CDR1 is MNHEY and CDR2 is SVGAGI in the germline V gene. Of note for this clone: No antigen is known for it.

The chain recombines TRBV6-5 with TRBJ2-6; D remains ambiguous. This receptor was identified in a female donor at least 60 years old with stage II squamous cell lung carcinoma. Specimen: peripheral blood, collected before any cancer treatment. CDR3 DNA sequence: TGTGCCAGCAGCCGGAGAGACTCTGGGGCCAACGTCCTGACTTTC. Amino acid sequence: CASSRRDSGANVLTF.